This T cell receptor (beta chain) is drawn from a study of blood T cell repertoires in COVID-19. Study summary: Both acute and convalescent COVID-19 samples were obtained from the United States, Italy and Spain. PBMCs, B-cell-depleted T cells, or T cells provided the cDNA or gDNA that made up the material.

How the authors handled the data: Estimates of nucleated cell counts were drawn from the amplification of reference gene primers. TCRdb's copy holds only in-frame clones and misses some; the assay was immunoSEQ multiplex PCR. V, J and clone size are those of that table, while D and trimming were read from the DNA. The data contain tens of thousands of clones, approximately 80% of them singletons. Germline CDR1 LNHDA, CDR2 SQIVND (reference sequence). Trimming removed 3 bases from V and 5 bases from J, with 11 bases in between. This CDR3 is built from 13 residues. The sequence was obtained from a woman of 80 years or more with active or convalescent COVID-19. What was sequenced was peripheral blood. V usage is TRBV19 and J usage is TRBJ2-7, with D perhaps matching TRBD2 (5 bases). In DNA, the CDR3 is TGTGCCAGTAGTATGGCCGGGAACCACGAGCAGTACTTC. This gives the protein CASSMAGNHEQYF.